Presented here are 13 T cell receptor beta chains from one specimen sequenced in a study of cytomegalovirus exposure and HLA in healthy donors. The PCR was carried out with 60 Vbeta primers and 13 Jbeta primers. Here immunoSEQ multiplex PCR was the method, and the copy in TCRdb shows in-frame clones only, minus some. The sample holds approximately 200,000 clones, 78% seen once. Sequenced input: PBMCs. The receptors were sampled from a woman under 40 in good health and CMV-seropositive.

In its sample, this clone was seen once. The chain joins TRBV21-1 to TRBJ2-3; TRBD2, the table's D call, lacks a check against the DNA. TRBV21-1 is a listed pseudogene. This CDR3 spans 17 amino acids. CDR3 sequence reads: CASSELTSGGAADTQYF. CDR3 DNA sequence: TGTGCCAGCAGCGAATTAACTAGCGGGGGGGCGGCAGATACGCAGTATTTT.

This CDR3 is CTSSRWDRVACEAFF. As DNA, the CDR3 is TGCACCAGCAGCCGATGGGACAGGGTCGCATGTGAAGCTTTCTTT. The genes are TRBV1 and TRBJ1-1; the table assigns TRBD1, which was not confirmed against the DNA. TRBV1 is shown as a pseudogene. The CDR3 length is 15 residues.

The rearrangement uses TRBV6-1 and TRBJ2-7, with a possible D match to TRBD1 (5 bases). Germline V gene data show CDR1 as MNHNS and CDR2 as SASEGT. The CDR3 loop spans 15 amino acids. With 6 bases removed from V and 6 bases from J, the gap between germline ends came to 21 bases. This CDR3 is CASRGTTGYYFEQYF. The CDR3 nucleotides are TGTGCCAGCAGAGGCACAACAGGATATTACTTCGAGCAGTACTTC.

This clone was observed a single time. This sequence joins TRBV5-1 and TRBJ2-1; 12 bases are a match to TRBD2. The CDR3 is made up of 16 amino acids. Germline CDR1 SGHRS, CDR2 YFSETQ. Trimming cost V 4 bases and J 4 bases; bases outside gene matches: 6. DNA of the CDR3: TGCGCCAGCAGCCCCCGACTAGCGGGGGCGTACAATGAGCAGTTCTTC. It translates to CASSPRLAGAYNEQFF.

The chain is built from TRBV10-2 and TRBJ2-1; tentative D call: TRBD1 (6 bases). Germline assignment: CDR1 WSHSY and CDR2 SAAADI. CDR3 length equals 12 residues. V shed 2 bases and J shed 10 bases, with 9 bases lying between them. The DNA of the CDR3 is TGCGCCAGCAGTGAGGCGGACAGCGAGCAGTTCTTC. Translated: CASSEADSEQFF.

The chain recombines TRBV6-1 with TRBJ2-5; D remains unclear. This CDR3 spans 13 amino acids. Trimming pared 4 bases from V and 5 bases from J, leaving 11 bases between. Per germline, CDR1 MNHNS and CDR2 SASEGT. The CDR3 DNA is TGTGCCAGCAGTGTAGATCTAGAGGAGACCCAGTACTTC. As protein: CASSVDLEETQYF.

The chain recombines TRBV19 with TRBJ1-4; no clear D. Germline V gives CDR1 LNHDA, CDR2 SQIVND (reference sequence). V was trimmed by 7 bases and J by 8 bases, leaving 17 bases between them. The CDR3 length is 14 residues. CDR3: CASKGRTAGEKLFF. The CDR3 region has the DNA TGTGCCAGTAAAGGGAGGACGGCGGGGGAAAAACTGTTTTTT.

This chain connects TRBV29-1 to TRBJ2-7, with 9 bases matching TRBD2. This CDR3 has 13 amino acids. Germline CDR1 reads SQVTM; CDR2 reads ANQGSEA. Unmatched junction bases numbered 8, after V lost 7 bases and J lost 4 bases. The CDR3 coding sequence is TGCAGCGCCATGACTAGCGGAGGGTACGAGCAGTACTTC. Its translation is CSAMTSGGYEQYF.

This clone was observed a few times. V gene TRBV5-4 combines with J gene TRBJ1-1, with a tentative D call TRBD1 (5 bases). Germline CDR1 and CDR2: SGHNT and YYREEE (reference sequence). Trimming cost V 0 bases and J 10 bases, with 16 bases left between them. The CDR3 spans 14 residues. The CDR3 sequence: CASSLAAGTRRAFF. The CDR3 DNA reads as TGTGCCAGCAGCTTGGCCGCGGGGACTAGGAGAGCTTTCTTT.

In DNA form, the CDR3 reads TGTGCCATCAGTGAGTCAGGAGACAGGAGATTCTATGGCTACACCTTC. This gives the protein CAISESGDRRFYGYTF. The chain employs TRBV10-3 and TRBJ1-2; maybe TRBD1 (6 bases). The CDR3 spans 16 residues. Trimming pared 0 bases from V and 4 bases from J, leaving 15 bases between. Germline lookup yields CDR1 ENHRY and CDR2 SYGVKD.

The CDR3 DNA reads as TGTGCCAGCAGCGATCCCCGGGACAGGGGGTTGAACACTGAAGCTTTCTTT. This sequence encodes CASSDPRDRGLNTEAFF. The chain combines TRBV9 with TRBJ1-1; 11 bases agree with TRBD1. The V and J ends lost 3 bases and 0 bases, in that order; junction bases with no gene match: 7. Germline loops: CDR1 SGDLS, CDR2 YYNGEE. This CDR3 is 17 amino acids long.

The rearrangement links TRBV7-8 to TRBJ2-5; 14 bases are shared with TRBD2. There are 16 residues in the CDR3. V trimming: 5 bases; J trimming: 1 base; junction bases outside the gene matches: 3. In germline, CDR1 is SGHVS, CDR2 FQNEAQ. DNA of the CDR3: TGTGCCAGCAGCCCGGGGACTAGCGGGGGCCAAGAGACCCAGTACTTC. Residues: CASSPGTSGGQETQYF.

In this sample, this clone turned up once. CDR3 sequence: CASSTVRTGELFF. Here the CDR3 DNA reads TGTGCCAGCAGCACAGTAAGAACCGGGGAGCTGTTTTTT. The chain combines TRBV7-2 with TRBJ2-2, with D unresolved. The V and J ends lost 5 bases and 5 bases respectively, with 9 bases between them. CDR1 is SGHTA and CDR2 is FQGNSA in the germline V gene. The CDR3 extends over 13 amino acids.